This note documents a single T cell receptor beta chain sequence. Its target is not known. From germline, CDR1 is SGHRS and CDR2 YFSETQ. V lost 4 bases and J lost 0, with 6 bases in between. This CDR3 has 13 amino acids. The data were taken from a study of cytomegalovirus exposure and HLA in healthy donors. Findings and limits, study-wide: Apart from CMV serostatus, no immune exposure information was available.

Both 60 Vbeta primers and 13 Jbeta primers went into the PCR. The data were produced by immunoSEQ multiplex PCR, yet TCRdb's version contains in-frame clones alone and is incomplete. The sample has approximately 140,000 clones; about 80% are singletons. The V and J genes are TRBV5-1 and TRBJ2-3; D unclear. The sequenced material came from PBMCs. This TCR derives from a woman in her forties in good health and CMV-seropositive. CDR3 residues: CASSGQSTDTQYF. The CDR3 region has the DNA TGCGCCAGCAGCGGGCAGAGCACAGATACGCAGTATTTT.